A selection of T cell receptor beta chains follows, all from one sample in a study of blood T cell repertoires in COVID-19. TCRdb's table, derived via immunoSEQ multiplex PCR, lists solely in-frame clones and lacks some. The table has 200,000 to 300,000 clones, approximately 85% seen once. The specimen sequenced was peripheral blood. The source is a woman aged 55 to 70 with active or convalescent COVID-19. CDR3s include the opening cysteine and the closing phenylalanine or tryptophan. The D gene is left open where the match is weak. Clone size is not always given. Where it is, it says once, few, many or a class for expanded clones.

cdr3_nt: TGTGCCAGCAGCCCAGGAGAACAGGGGGGTCAGCCCCAGCATTTT
cdr3_aa: CASSPGEQGGQPQHF
j_call: TRBJ1-5
clone_size: NA
v_call: TRBV11-2
d_call: TRBD1

cdr3_nt: TGTGCCTGGAGTTCGGGACAGGGGCAACAAGAGACCCAGTACTTC
cdr3_aa: CAWSSGQGQQETQYF
j_call: TRBJ2-5
clone_size: NA
v_call: TRBV30
d_call: TRBD1

cdr3_nt: TGTGCCTGGAGACCGCCTTGGAGGACAGATACGCAGTATTTT
cdr3_aa: CAWRPPWRTDTQYF
j_call: TRBJ2-3
clone_size: NA
v_call: TRBV30
d_call: NA

cdr3_nt: TGTGCCAGCAGGGGAACAGGGGATGCCAAAAACATTCAGTACTTC
cdr3_aa: CASRGTGDAKNIQYF
j_call: TRBJ2-4
clone_size: NA
v_call: TRBV6-5
d_call: TRBD1

cdr3_nt: TGTGCCAGCAGCCACGGGATCGTCACCGGGACTCCGCGAATTTTGTCCTACAATGAGCAGTTCTTC
cdr3_aa: CASSHGIVTGTPRILSYNEQFF
j_call: TRBJ2-1
clone_size: NA
v_call: TRBV14
d_call: NA

cdr3_nt: TGTGCCAGCTCACCACCCCACCTGACAGGGGGCAATGAGCAGTTCTTC
cdr3_aa: CASSPPHLTGGNEQFF
j_call: TRBJ2-1
clone_size: NA
v_call: TRBV18
d_call: TRBD1

cdr3_nt: TGTGCCAGCAGTGAAGGAAGTAGACAGTTAAATGAGCAGTTCTTC
cdr3_aa: CASSEGSRQLNEQFF
j_call: TRBJ2-1
clone_size: NA
v_call: TRBV2
d_call: NA

cdr3_nt: TGTGCAAGTCGCTTCCCAGGGGTGGTGCAGCTAGAGTACCAAGAGACCCAGTACTTC
cdr3_aa: CASRFPGVVQLEYQETQYF
j_call: TRBJ2-5
clone_size: once
v_call: TRBV12-2
d_call: NA

cdr3_nt: TGTGCCAGCAGCTCCGCCTTGACTCGCACCGGGGAGCTGTTTTTT
cdr3_aa: CASSSALTRTGELFF
j_call: TRBJ2-2
clone_size: NA
v_call: TRBV5-5
d_call: NA

cdr3_nt: TGTGCCAGCAGCCCGTCCTCCACAGGGTCTGGGGCCAACGTCCTGACTTTC
cdr3_aa: CASSPSSTGSGANVLTF
j_call: TRBJ2-6
clone_size: many
v_call: TRBV3-1/TRBV3-2
d_call: NA

cdr3_nt: TGTGCCAGCAGTTACCGGAGAACCTACGAGCAGTACTTC
cdr3_aa: CASSYRRTYEQYF
j_call: TRBJ2-7
clone_size: once
v_call: TRBV6-5
d_call: NA

cdr3_nt: TGTGCCAGTGCTCCGGGACAGGGGCCCCGATCACCCCTCCACTTT
cdr3_aa: CASAPGQGPRSPLHF
j_call: TRBJ1-6
clone_size: NA
v_call: TRBV19
d_call: TRBD1

cdr3_nt: TGTGCCAGCAGTTTATTAGGGACAGGGTATGATTCACCCCTCCACTTT
cdr3_aa: CASSLLGTGYDSPLHF
j_call: TRBJ1-6
clone_size: NA
v_call: TRBV27
d_call: TRBD1

cdr3_nt: TGTGCCAGCAGTGCCCCGGGACTAGCGTCAGATACGCAGTATTTT
cdr3_aa: CASSAPGLASDTQYF
j_call: TRBJ2-3
clone_size: once
v_call: TRBV27
d_call: TRBD2

cdr3_nt: TGTGCCAGCAGCCGTGGAGGGTTGAACACTGAAGCTTTCTTT
cdr3_aa: CASSRGGLNTEAFF
j_call: TRBJ1-1
clone_size: NA
v_call: TRBV7-8
d_call: NA

cdr3_nt: TGTGCCAGCACTATGGGCGGGACAGGGCATTACGAGCAGTACTTC
cdr3_aa: CASTMGGTGHYEQYF
j_call: TRBJ2-7
clone_size: NA
v_call: TRBV27
d_call: TRBD1

cdr3_nt: TGCGCCAGCAGCTTGGGACAGGTTGACTACGAGCAGTACTTC
cdr3_aa: CASSLGQVDYEQYF
j_call: TRBJ2-7
clone_size: NA
v_call: TRBV5-1
d_call: NA

cdr3_nt: TGTGCCAGCAGCCCCCAGGGTTTAACCCGACGGCCTCCGAGAGCTTTCTTT
cdr3_aa: CASSPQGLTRRPPRAFF
j_call: TRBJ1-1
clone_size: NA
v_call: TRBV7-2
d_call: NA

cdr3_nt: TGTGCCAGCAGCTTTGTCACAGCGGGAAACTATGGCTACACCTTC
cdr3_aa: CASSFVTAGNYGYTF
j_call: TRBJ1-2
clone_size: few
v_call: TRBV7-2
d_call: NA

cdr3_nt: TGTGCCAGCAACCCAGACAGGGGGGCCTACGAGCAGTACTTC
cdr3_aa: CASNPDRGAYEQYF
j_call: TRBJ2-7
clone_size: once
v_call: TRBV7-2
d_call: TRBD1

cdr3_nt: TGTGCCAGCTCACCGGGGACAGTCAATCAGCCCCAGCATTTT
cdr3_aa: CASSPGTVNQPQHF
j_call: TRBJ1-5
clone_size: NA
v_call: TRBV18
d_call: TRBD1

cdr3_nt: TGTGCCAGTGCCATGCGGGACGGGCGAAATCAGCCCCAGCATTTT
cdr3_aa: CASAMRDGRNQPQHF
j_call: TRBJ1-5
clone_size: NA
v_call: TRBV19
d_call: NA

cdr3_nt: TGTGCCAGCAGGCCCCAAGGGGGACTAGCGGGGGGGTCGAGCACAGATACGCAGTATTTT
cdr3_aa: CASRPQGGLAGGSSTDTQYF
j_call: TRBJ2-3
clone_size: NA
v_call: TRBV2
d_call: TRBD2

cdr3_nt: TGTGCCAGCAGCCAAGGGTGGCAGGGGGCCCGGGGAGCTTTCTTT
cdr3_aa: CASSQGWQGARGAFF
j_call: TRBJ1-1
clone_size: NA
v_call: TRBV3-1/TRBV3-2
d_call: TRBD1

cdr3_nt: TGTGCCAGCAGCCCCCGACTAGCGGGGGTAGGAGAGACCCAGTACTTC
cdr3_aa: CASSPRLAGVGETQYF
j_call: TRBJ2-5
clone_size: NA
v_call: TRBV9
d_call: TRBD2

cdr3_nt: TGTGCCGCTATAGGGACAGCGAACACCGGGGAGCTGTTTTTT
cdr3_aa: CAAIGTANTGELFF
j_call: TRBJ2-2
clone_size: NA
v_call: TRBV6-5
d_call: TRBD1

cdr3_nt: TGTGCCAGCAGTTTGGGCAGCTATGGCTACACCTTC
cdr3_aa: CASSLGSYGYTF
j_call: TRBJ1-2
clone_size: NA
v_call: TRBV12-3/TRBV12-4
d_call: NA

cdr3_nt: TGCGCCAGCAGCCAAGATCTGGTCAGCTCCTATAATTCACCCCTCCACTTT
cdr3_aa: CASSQDLVSSYNSPLHF
j_call: TRBJ1-6
clone_size: NA
v_call: TRBV4-3
d_call: NA

cdr3_nt: TGTGCCAGCAGCTCGTATGGACAGGGGGCGAGTGAAAAACTGTTTTTT
cdr3_aa: CASSSYGQGASEKLFF
j_call: TRBJ1-4
clone_size: NA
v_call: TRBV6-2/TRBV6-3
d_call: TRBD1

cdr3_nt: TGTGCCAGCACGGAGCGTTCGTTTGCAGATACGCAGTATTTT
cdr3_aa: CASTERSFADTQYF
j_call: TRBJ2-3
clone_size: NA
v_call: TRBV3-1/TRBV3-2
d_call: NA

cdr3_nt: TGCGCCAGCTCACGGGCGGGCGGGGACACAGATACGCAGTATTTT
cdr3_aa: CASSRAGGDTDTQYF
j_call: TRBJ2-3
clone_size: few
v_call: TRBV4-1
d_call: NA

cdr3_nt: TGCGCCAGCAGCACAGGACAGGGGGCTTATTCACCCCTCCACTTT
cdr3_aa: CASSTGQGAYSPLHF
j_call: TRBJ1-6
clone_size: NA
v_call: TRBV5-1
d_call: TRBD1

cdr3_nt: TGTGCCAGCTCACCACTCGGGACAGGGGGTTCGAATTCACCCCTCCACTTT
cdr3_aa: CASSPLGTGGSNSPLHF
j_call: TRBJ1-6
clone_size: NA
v_call: TRBV18
d_call: TRBD1

cdr3_nt: TGTGCCAGCAGCACCCTGGGCGCGGGGGCCTCCTACGAGCAGTACTTC
cdr3_aa: CASSTLGAGASYEQYF
j_call: TRBJ2-7
clone_size: NA
v_call: TRBV7-9
d_call: NA

cdr3_nt: TGTGCCAGCAGTCGGGGGGGCATCGATGAGCAGTTCTTC
cdr3_aa: CASSRGGIDEQFF
j_call: TRBJ2-1
clone_size: NA
v_call: TRBV27
d_call: TRBD2

cdr3_nt: TGTGCCAGCAGTTCACCTATTGCCGGGAACTATGGCTACACCTTC
cdr3_aa: CASSSPIAGNYGYTF
j_call: TRBJ1-2
clone_size: NA
v_call: TRBV28
d_call: NA

cdr3_nt: TGTGCCAGCAGCTTAGTGGGCAGCAATCAGCCCCAGCATTTT
cdr3_aa: CASSLVGSNQPQHF
j_call: TRBJ1-5
clone_size: NA
v_call: TRBV7-2
d_call: NA

cdr3_nt: TGCGCCAGCAGCCAAGGGTCCAGCGGGGGGCCGAGACCCACAGATACGCAGTATTTT
cdr3_aa: CASSQGSSGGPRPTDTQYF
j_call: TRBJ2-3
clone_size: NA
v_call: TRBV4-1
d_call: TRBD2

cdr3_nt: TGTGCCAGCAGTCTAGCGGGGGGCCCCTACGAGCAGTACTTC
cdr3_aa: CASSLAGGPYEQYF
j_call: TRBJ2-7
clone_size: NA
v_call: TRBV6-2/TRBV6-3
d_call: TRBD2

cdr3_nt: TGTGCCAGTAGTACCTCCGGACTAGACGGAGATACGCAGTATTTT
cdr3_aa: CASSTSGLDGDTQYF
j_call: TRBJ2-3
clone_size: NA
v_call: TRBV19
d_call: TRBD2

cdr3_nt: TGTGCCACCAGCCCCCGGGAGGGGAGGGGGGCTGAAGCTTTCTTT
cdr3_aa: CATSPREGRGAEAFF
j_call: TRBJ1-1
clone_size: few
v_call: TRBV15
d_call: NA

cdr3_nt: TGTGCCAGCAGTTTTAATCGCCTAGGGACCCAGTACTTC
cdr3_aa: CASSFNRLGTQYF
j_call: TRBJ2-5
clone_size: NA
v_call: TRBV28
d_call: NA

cdr3_nt: TGTGCCAGCATTGCAGGAAGGGGCGAAAAACTGTTTTTT
cdr3_aa: CASIAGRGEKLFF
j_call: TRBJ1-4
clone_size: NA
v_call: TRBV6-5
d_call: NA

cdr3_nt: TGCAGCGTCCCAGGCAGGGAAGGGGGCTACACCTTC
cdr3_aa: CSVPGREGGYTF
j_call: TRBJ1-2
clone_size: NA
v_call: TRBV29-1
d_call: NA

cdr3_nt: TGTGCCAGCAGTTTGGGACAGGAGGGCTATGGCTACACCTTC
cdr3_aa: CASSLGQEGYGYTF
j_call: TRBJ1-2
clone_size: once
v_call: TRBV28
d_call: TRBD1